The rows below give T cell receptor beta chains drawn from one sample of a study of CD8+ T cells in alopecia areata. Clones were sequenced by immunoSEQ multiplex PCR, and TCRdb holds only the in-frame ones, with some missing. The sample has 200,000 to 250,000 clones, 55% to 70% seen once. The sample in question was CD4+ T cells sorted from blood, obtained at week 4, from a patient treated with tofacitinib. These receptors were collected from a human donor with alopecia areata. Both conserved end residues are part of each CDR3. Each record gives: V gene, D gene, J gene, clone size, CDR3 DNA, CDR3 protein. D genes are given only for firm matches. Size tells how often a clone was seen (once, few, many) or the class of an expanded clone, and some rows leave it out.

v_call: TRBV15
d_call: -
j_call: TRBJ2-2
clone_size: -
cdr3_nt: TGTGCCACCAGCAGTCCCGGGCCGTTCACCGGGGAGCTGTTTTTT
cdr3_aa: CATSSPGPFTGELFF

v_call: TRBV11-1
d_call: -
j_call: TRBJ1-1
clone_size: few
cdr3_nt: TGTGCCAGCAGTCCGGGGGTGAACACTGAAGCTTTCTTT
cdr3_aa: CASSPGVNTEAFF

v_call: TRBV29-1
d_call: TRBD1
j_call: TRBJ1-2
clone_size: -
cdr3_nt: TGCAGCGTAGCAACCGGGACAGACTATGGCTACACCTTC
cdr3_aa: CSVATGTDYGYTF

v_call: TRBV7-2
d_call: TRBD1
j_call: TRBJ2-2
clone_size: -
cdr3_nt: TGTGCCAGCAGCTCCTCGACAGGGGGGACCGGGGAGCTGTTTTTT
cdr3_aa: CASSSSTGGTGELFF

v_call: TRBV7-2
d_call: TRBD1
j_call: TRBJ1-5
clone_size: -
cdr3_nt: TGTGCCAGCAGCACGGACAGGAATCAGCCCCAGCATTTT
cdr3_aa: CASSTDRNQPQHF

v_call: TRBV25-1
d_call: -
j_call: TRBJ2-7
clone_size: -
cdr3_nt: TGTGCCAGCAGTCATCCGGGACACTACGAGCAGTACTTC
cdr3_aa: CASSHPGHYEQYF

v_call: TRBV7-8
d_call: -
j_call: TRBJ2-5
clone_size: -
cdr3_nt: TGTGCCAGCAGCCCAAAAGAGACCCAGTACTTC
cdr3_aa: CASSPKETQYF

v_call: TRBV9
d_call: -
j_call: TRBJ2-6
clone_size: few
cdr3_nt: TGTGCCAGCAGCAGACAGCCTGGGGCCAACGTCCTGACTTTC
cdr3_aa: CASSRQPGANVLTF

v_call: TRBV15
d_call: TRBD1
j_call: TRBJ1-6
clone_size: -
cdr3_nt: TGTGCCACCAGCAGCGGGACAGTTAATTCACCCCTCCACTTT
cdr3_aa: CATSSGTVNSPLHF

v_call: TRBV2
d_call: -
j_call: TRBJ2-3
clone_size: -
cdr3_nt: TGTGCCAGTCGAAGCGGGGATACGCAGTATTTT
cdr3_aa: CASRSGDTQYF

v_call: TRBV4-1
d_call: -
j_call: TRBJ1-3
clone_size: -
cdr3_nt: TGCGCCAGCAGCGCAAACGGAGGCTTCCGCTCTGGAAACACCATATATTTT
cdr3_aa: CASSANGGFRSGNTIYF

v_call: TRBV5-1
d_call: -
j_call: TRBJ2-3
clone_size: -
cdr3_nt: TGCGCCAGCAGCCGGGTGTTGAGGGCGGTGGGGGATACGCAGTATTTT
cdr3_aa: CASSRVLRAVGDTQYF

v_call: TRBV5-1
d_call: -
j_call: TRBJ1-4
clone_size: -
cdr3_nt: TGCGCCAGCACCGCAAATATACAGGAGAATGAAAAACTGTTTTTT
cdr3_aa: CASTANIQENEKLFF

v_call: TRBV6-5
d_call: TRBD1
j_call: TRBJ2-7
clone_size: few
cdr3_nt: TGTGCCAGCAGTTACGACGGGACAGGGGTCAACGAGCAGTACTTC
cdr3_aa: CASSYDGTGVNEQYF

v_call: TRBV4-3
d_call: TRBD2
j_call: TRBJ2-3
clone_size: -
cdr3_nt: TGCGCCAGCAGCCAAGATCTGAGGCGGGGGTCCACAGATACGCAGTATTTT
cdr3_aa: CASSQDLRRGSTDTQYF

v_call: TRBV30
d_call: TRBD1
j_call: TRBJ1-2
clone_size: -
cdr3_nt: TGTGCCTGGATACGGAGGTCGACAGGGAGGACTAACTATGGCTACACCTTC
cdr3_aa: CAWIRRSTGRTNYGYTF

v_call: TRBV27
d_call: -
j_call: TRBJ1-1
clone_size: -
cdr3_nt: TGTGCCAGCAGCGCTCAGAGGCTCACTGAAGCTTTCTTT
cdr3_aa: CASSAQRLTEAFF

v_call: TRBV29-1
d_call: -
j_call: TRBJ1-2
clone_size: -
cdr3_nt: TGCAGCGTACGGGGGGCGAGCTATGGCTACACCTTC
cdr3_aa: CSVRGASYGYTF

v_call: TRBV2
d_call: TRBD2
j_call: TRBJ2-1
clone_size: -
cdr3_nt: TGTGCCAGCAGGCTACTAGCGGGGGGTTTTCCTGAGCAGTTCTTC
cdr3_aa: CASRLLAGGFPEQFF

v_call: TRBV29-1
d_call: -
j_call: TRBJ1-2
clone_size: few
cdr3_nt: TGCAGCGGAGGGTTTAACTATGGCTACACCTTC
cdr3_aa: CSGGFNYGYTF

v_call: TRBV4-3
d_call: TRBD1
j_call: TRBJ1-2
clone_size: -
cdr3_nt: TGCGCCAGCAGCCAAGTGGGGGACAGGGGGCGAAATGGCTACACCTTC
cdr3_aa: CASSQVGDRGRNGYTF

v_call: TRBV5-1
d_call: TRBD1
j_call: TRBJ2-5
clone_size: -
cdr3_nt: TGCGCCAGCAGCTTGGGGACAGGGAGAGAGACCCAGTACTTC
cdr3_aa: CASSLGTGRETQYF

v_call: TRBV6-5
d_call: TRBD1
j_call: TRBJ2-2
clone_size: -
cdr3_nt: TGTGCCAGCAGTCGGGACAGGGTATCTCCCGGGGAGCTGTTTTTT
cdr3_aa: CASSRDRVSPGELFF

v_call: TRBV4-1
d_call: -
j_call: TRBJ2-3
clone_size: few
cdr3_nt: TGCGCCAGCAGCCGGCCCCGGGACAAGAGCACAGATACGCAGTATTTT
cdr3_aa: CASSRPRDKSTDTQYF

v_call: TRBV29-1
d_call: -
j_call: TRBJ1-2
clone_size: -
cdr3_nt: TGCAGCGTTGAACCTATTAACAGCTATGGCTACACCTTC
cdr3_aa: CSVEPINSYGYTF

v_call: TRBV18
d_call: -
j_call: TRBJ2-5
clone_size: few
cdr3_nt: TGTGCCAGCTCACCACCGGGTGGCAGGGCAGAGACCCAGTACTTC
cdr3_aa: CASSPPGGRAETQYF

v_call: TRBV5-1
d_call: -
j_call: TRBJ2-4
clone_size: -
cdr3_nt: TGCGCCAGCAGCACCGGACAGAATTTAGCCAAAAACATTCAGTACTTC
cdr3_aa: CASSTGQNLAKNIQYF

v_call: TRBV30
d_call: -
j_call: TRBJ2-2
clone_size: -
cdr3_nt: TGTGCCTGGAGTGGACTCTTCACCGGGGAGCTGTTTTTT
cdr3_aa: CAWSGLFTGELFF

v_call: TRBV12-5
d_call: -
j_call: TRBJ2-5
clone_size: few
cdr3_nt: TGTGCTAGTGGTTTGCGGGGGCCCCAAGAGACCCAGTACTTC
cdr3_aa: CASGLRGPQETQYF

v_call: TRBV30
d_call: -
j_call: TRBJ1-5
clone_size: -
cdr3_nt: TGTGCCTGGAACACGGGGGCCGGCGGGGCCCAGCATTTT
cdr3_aa: CAWNTGAGGAQHF

v_call: TRBV29-1
d_call: -
j_call: TRBJ1-1
clone_size: -
cdr3_nt: TGCAGCGTTCGGCTCCTGAACACTGAAGCTTTCTTT
cdr3_aa: CSVRLLNTEAFF

v_call: TRBV27
d_call: -
j_call: TRBJ1-3
clone_size: few
cdr3_nt: TGTGCCAGCAGTTTAACGCCGGACGCCGGAAACACCATATATTTT
cdr3_aa: CASSLTPDAGNTIYF

v_call: TRBV5-1
d_call: TRBD2
j_call: TRBJ2-3
clone_size: -
cdr3_nt: TGCGCCAGCAGTTTGGCGTTAGCGGGGGGGCCAGATACGCAGTATTTT
cdr3_aa: CASSLALAGGPDTQYF

v_call: TRBV6-5
d_call: TRBD1
j_call: TRBJ2-4
clone_size: -
cdr3_nt: TGTGCCAGCAGTTACGGGACAGGGGAGGCCAAAAACATTCAGTACTTC
cdr3_aa: CASSYGTGEAKNIQYF

v_call: TRBV7-9
d_call: TRBD1
j_call: TRBJ1-3
clone_size: -
cdr3_nt: TGTGCCAGCAGCTTAGCCCGGACAGGCGGAAACACCATATATTTT
cdr3_aa: CASSLARTGGNTIYF

v_call: TRBV9
d_call: TRBD1
j_call: TRBJ2-5
clone_size: once
cdr3_nt: TGTGCCAGCAGCATGGACAGGGTTCAAGAGACCCAGTACTTC
cdr3_aa: CASSMDRVQETQYF

v_call: TRBV2
d_call: TRBD2
j_call: TRBJ2-7
clone_size: few
cdr3_nt: TGTGCCAGCAAGCGGGGGCAGGGGCGTTCCTACGAGCAGTACTTC
cdr3_aa: CASKRGQGRSYEQYF

v_call: TRBV20-1
d_call: -
j_call: TRBJ2-1
clone_size: -
cdr3_nt: TGCAGTGCTGGGAGAAATGAGCAGTTCTTC
cdr3_aa: CSAGRNEQFF

v_call: TRBV25-1
d_call: -
j_call: TRBJ2-1
clone_size: -
cdr3_nt: TGTGCCAGCAGTGAATGGACTAACAACTACAATGAGCAGTTCTTC
cdr3_aa: CASSEWTNNYNEQFF

v_call: TRBV29-1
d_call: -
j_call: TRBJ2-2
clone_size: -
cdr3_nt: TGCAGCGTTGCCGGGGCCGGGGAGCTGTTTTTT
cdr3_aa: CSVAGAGELFF

v_call: TRBV7-9
d_call: TRBD2
j_call: TRBJ2-7
clone_size: -
cdr3_nt: TGTGCCAGCAGCTTAGGATCCCTAGCGGGCCGGGGCCCCTACGAGCAGTACTTC
cdr3_aa: CASSLGSLAGRGPYEQYF

v_call: TRBV6-5
d_call: TRBD1
j_call: TRBJ2-6
clone_size: -
cdr3_nt: TGTGCCAGCAGCTTGACAGGGGGGGCCAACGTCCTGACTTTC
cdr3_aa: CASSLTGGANVLTF

v_call: TRBV9
d_call: -
j_call: TRBJ2-5
clone_size: few
cdr3_nt: TGTGCCAGCAGCGCGGGACCCCAAGAGACCCAGTACTTC
cdr3_aa: CASSAGPQETQYF

v_call: TRBV29-1
d_call: TRBD1
j_call: TRBJ1-2
clone_size: -
cdr3_nt: TGCAGCGCCCTCGACAGGGGAGGCTATGGCTACACCTTC
cdr3_aa: CSALDRGGYGYTF

v_call: TRBV10-3
d_call: -
j_call: TRBJ2-7
clone_size: few
cdr3_nt: TGTGCCATCAGTGATCTCTACGAGCAGTACTTC
cdr3_aa: CAISDLYEQYF

v_call: TRBV9
d_call: TRBD1
j_call: TRBJ2-3
clone_size: few
cdr3_nt: TGTGCCAGCAGCGCCACCACAGGGGTCACAGATACGCAGTATTTT
cdr3_aa: CASSATTGVTDTQYF

v_call: TRBV29-1
d_call: TRBD2
j_call: TRBJ2-5
clone_size: -
cdr3_nt: TGCAGCGCCCTCGGGACTAGCGGGGAAGAGACCCAGTACTTC
cdr3_aa: CSALGTSGEETQYF

v_call: TRBV2
d_call: -
j_call: TRBJ2-1
clone_size: -
cdr3_nt: TGTGCCAGCCTCGGGCTACCCTACAATGAGCAGTTCTTC
cdr3_aa: CASLGLPYNEQFF

v_call: TRBV7-2
d_call: -
j_call: TRBJ2-3
clone_size: -
cdr3_nt: TGTGCCAGCAGCTTAGAACTAGCCACAGATACGCAGTATTTT
cdr3_aa: CASSLELATDTQYF